This TCR beta chain derives from a study of beta chain features in type 1 diabetes. Regarding the study as a whole: In cDNA sequencing, cells with high TCR expression could be over-represented. In all four CD4+ subsets, TCRB CDR3 length was significantly, moderately reduced in type 1 diabetes.

The CDR3 runs 16 residues. V dropped 2 bases and J dropped 10; count of bases not matched to a gene: 14. Germline V gene data show CDR1 as SGHTA and CDR2 as FQGTGA. Worth noting for this clone: The antigen is undetermined.

Expressed TCRB transcripts were sequenced after all isolated RNA was converted to cDNA. Sequencing used immunoSEQ multiplex PCR; TCRdb keeps in-frame clones, though not all of them. The sample has 330,000 or so clones; over 9.5% are singletons. The source is a woman under 30 with type 1 diabetes. Sample: naive CD4+ T cells from blood. The chain has TRBV7-3 and TRBJ2-1, with 7 positions matching TRBD2. CDR3: CASSLELAGSRGEQFF. CDR3 coding DNA: TGTGCCAGCAGCTTAGAATTAGCGGGCTCGCGGGGGGAGCAGTTCTTC.